One and the same sample provided the 15 T cell receptor beta chains below, sequenced in a study of blood T cells in healthy people across ages. A J-beta primer mix and a sample-barcoded 5' primer were used in a second PCR of about 7 to 12 cycles. MiXCR was run by TCRdb on the 5' RACE reads, yielding one entry per CDR3 protein. The top ten hold roughly 34% of the sample, which has around 690,000 distinct CDR3 sequences, about 54% seen once. Specimen: blood. Source of these receptors: a man in his 60s in good health.

Regarding this clonotype: The junction shows a germline mismatch at one end, possibly a read error. This chain joins TRBV7-2 and TRBJ2-7; D not certain. The CDR3 extends over 15 amino acids. The germline CDR1 and CDR2 sequences are SGHTA and FQGNSA. CDR3 amino acids: CACSPRAMVNYEQYF. CDR3 bases: TGTGCCTGCAGCCCCCGGGCGATGGTCAACTACGAGCAGTACTTC.

This chain joins TRBV12-3 or TRBV12-4 and TRBJ1-1, with 7 bases identical to TRBD1. The CDR3 has 17 residues. Trimming at V came to 4 bases and at J to 1 base, leaving 12 bases not matched to a gene. DNA of the CDR3: TGTGCCAGCAGTTCCCCGGGACAGTCAAGGAGGAACACTGAAGCTTTCTTT. Translation gives CASSSPGQSRRNTEAFF.

V usage is TRBV7-6 and J usage is TRBJ2-5; possible D gene TRBD2, 6 bases. The CDR3 length is 14 residues. CDR1 SGHVS and CDR2 FNYEAQ come from the germline V gene. Trimming took off 3 bases at V and 5 bases at J, with 13 bases between the two ends. The CDR3 reads CASSFSLEGETQYF. In nucleotides, the CDR3 is TGTGCCAGCAGCTTTAGCTTGGAGGGGGAGACCCAGTACTTC.

The J gene is TRBJ1-4, the V gene TRBV29-1, with D maybe TRBD1 (5 bases). The CDR3 has 13 residues. Per the germline V gene, CDR1 is SQVTM and CDR2 is ANQGSEA. V was clipped by 2 bases and J by 10 bases, with 14 bases between them. CDR3 in DNA: TGCAGCGTTGAACAGGGCCCAGAGGGAAAACTGTTTTTT. Protein sequence: CSVEQGPEGKLFF.

In the case of this clonotype: One end of the junction fails to match germline, which may point to a read error. V and J are TRBV3-1 and TRBJ2-7; 8 bases agree with TRBD1. Germline CDR1 and CDR2: LGHDT and YNNKEL (reference sequence). CDR3 size: 15 residues. CDR3 bases: TGTGCCAGCAGCCGGACGAACGACAGGGGAGGTGAGCGGTACTTC. Its protein product is CASSRTNDRGGERYF.

The genes are TRBV2 and TRBJ1-5, with TRBD1 matching over 10 bases. After removal of 6 bases from V and 5 bases from J, the junction contained 4 bases not matched to a gene. Germline V gene lookup returns CDR1 SNHLY and CDR2 FYNNEI. The CDR3 loop spans 14 amino acids. The CDR3 reads CASRTGTGDQPQHF. CDR3 coding DNA: TGTGCCAGCAGGACTGGGACAGGGGATCAGCCCCAGCATTTT.

As for this clonotype: At one end, the junction sequence differs from germline, possibly due to a read error. This chain joins TRBV20-1 and TRBJ2-1; no definite D call. Germline CDR1 and CDR2: DFQATT and SNEGSKA (reference sequence). The CDR3 is 15 amino acids. The CDR3 protein is CGARDLRKSYNEQFF. The CDR3, as DNA: TGCGGTGCTAGAGATCTCAGGAAGTCCTACAATGAGCAGTTCTTC.

This chain connects TRBV7-2 to TRBJ2-2; D perhaps matches TRBD2 (7 bases). V shed 5 bases and J shed 2 bases, with 15 bases lying between them. This CDR3 has 16 amino acids. Germline assignment: CDR1 SGHTA and CDR2 FQGNSA. The CDR3 loop is CASSTRGGGNTGELFF. CDR3 nucleotides: TGTGCCAGCAGCACGAGAGGGGGGGGAAACACCGGGGAGCTGTTTTTT.

This clonotype was found once. The V call is TRBV27, the J call TRBJ1-2; possible D gene TRBD1, 6 bases. This CDR3 region has 13 residues. Looked up from germline, CDR1 is MNHEY and CDR2 is SMNVEV (reference sequence). Trimming took off 6 bases at V and 6 bases at J, with 14 bases between the two ends. The CDR3 sequence is CASRYRVGDGYTF. The CDR3 nucleotides are TGTGCCAGCAGATACAGGGTCGGCGATGGCTACACCTTC.

The chain uses TRBV7-2 and TRBJ2-3, with TRBD1 matching over 10 bases. From germline, CDR1 is SGHTA and CDR2 FQGNSA. The length of the CDR3 is 13 residues. J was trimmed by 15 bases and V by 1 base; bases with no gene match: 7. This chain's CDR3 is CASSLVLRDRGYF. The CDR3, as DNA: TGTGCCAGCAGCTTAGTCCTCCGGGACAGGGGTTATTTT. The full variable domain, completed using reference TRBV7-2 and TRBJ2-3, is GAGVSQSPSNKVTEKGKDVELRCDPISGHTALYWYRQSLGQGLEFLIYFQGNSAPDKSGLPSDRFSAERTGGSVSTLTIQRTQQEDSAVYLCASSLVLRDRGYFGPGTRLTVL.

The chain couples TRBV4-1 to TRBJ2-3; D is tentatively TRBD1 or TRBD2 (5 bases each). Per the germline V gene, CDR1 is MGHRA and CDR2 is YSYEKL. This CDR3 region has 14 residues. V lost 0 bases, J lost 4 bases, and 8 bases lay in between. This CDR3 reads CASSQDWGSDTQYF. CDR3 nucleotide sequence: TGCGCCAGCAGCCAAGATTGGGGGTCAGATACGCAGTATTTT.

The chain recombines TRBV7-8 with TRBJ2-5; D gene unclear. Trimming pared 7 bases from V and 0 bases from J, leaving 15 bases between. Germline CDR1 reads SGHVS; CDR2 reads FQNEAQ. This CDR3 has 15 residues. This CDR3 is CASKLVASYQETQYF. The CDR3 nucleotides read TGTGCCAGCAAATTAGTCGCCTCCTACCAAGAGACCCAGTACTTC.

The V call is TRBV21-1, the J call TRBJ2-5. TRBV21-1 is a pseudogene locus. The length of the CDR3 is 15 residues. The CDR3 DNA sequence: TGTGCCAGCAGTAAAAGGAGAGGGTACCAAGAGACCCAGTACTTC. Translation: CASSKRRGYQETQYF.

This clonotype was observed a single time. The chain employs TRBV2 and TRBJ1-1; D perhaps matches TRBD1 (6 bases). In germline, CDR1 is SNHLY, CDR2 FYNNEI. V lost 7 bases, J lost 4 bases, and 13 bases lay in between. The CDR3 is 13 residues long. The DNA for the CDR3 is TGTGCCAGCACCCCTACAGGGATCACTGAAGCTTTCTTT. Protein product: CASTPTGITEAFF.

In this sample, this clonotype turned up a few times. The CDR3 loop is CASSQVGTMAYGYTF. CDR3 coding DNA: TGTGCCAGCAGCCAAGTGGGGACGATGGCGTATGGCTACACCTTC. The chain employs TRBV3-1 and TRBJ1-2, with D possibly TRBD1 on 5 matching bases. V shed 1 base and J shed 5 bases, with 14 bases lying between them. This CDR3 spans 15 amino acids. CDR1 and CDR2 (germline): LGHDT, YNNKEL (reference sequence).